This T cell receptor (beta chain) stems from a study of control samples from healthy donors and cancer patients. This clone was recorded a few times. V lost 4 bases to trimming and J lost 3 bases; unmatched junction nucleotides: 8. CDR3 length equals 15 residues. Germline V CDR1 and CDR2: SGHRS, YFSETQ. Data came from immunoSEQ multiplex PCR; TCRdb stores just in-frame clones and leaves some out. Among 130,000 or so clones listed, roughly 90% were seen once. The clonotype originates from a man aged 50 to 60 in good health. The specimen sequenced was blood. This chain joins TRBV5-1 and TRBJ1-1; 8 bases agree with TRBD1. This CDR3 reads CASSTGQGGYTEAFF. Here the CDR3 DNA reads TGCGCCAGCAGCACAGGACAGGGTGGTTACACTGAAGCTTTCTTT.